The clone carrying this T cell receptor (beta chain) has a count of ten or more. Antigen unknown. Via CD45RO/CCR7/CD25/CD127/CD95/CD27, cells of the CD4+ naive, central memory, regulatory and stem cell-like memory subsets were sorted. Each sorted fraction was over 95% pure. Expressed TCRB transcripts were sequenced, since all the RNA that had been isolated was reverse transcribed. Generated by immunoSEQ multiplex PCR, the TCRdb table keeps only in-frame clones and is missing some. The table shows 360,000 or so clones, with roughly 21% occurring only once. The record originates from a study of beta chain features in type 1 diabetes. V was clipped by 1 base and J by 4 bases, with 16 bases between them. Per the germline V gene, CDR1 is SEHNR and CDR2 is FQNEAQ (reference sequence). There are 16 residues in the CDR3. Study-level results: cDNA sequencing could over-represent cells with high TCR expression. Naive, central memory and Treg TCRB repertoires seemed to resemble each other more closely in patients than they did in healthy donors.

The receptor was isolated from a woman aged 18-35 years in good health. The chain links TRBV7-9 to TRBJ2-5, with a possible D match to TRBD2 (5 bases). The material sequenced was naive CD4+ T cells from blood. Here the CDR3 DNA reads TGTGCCAGCAGCTTAGGCCAAGCGGCACTGGTAGAGACCCAGTACTTC. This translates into CASSLGQAALVETQYF.